This T cell receptor beta chain was captured in a study of blood T cell repertoires in COVID-19. Study as a whole: COVID-19 samples, acute and convalescent, were from the United States, Italy and Spain. The cDNA or gDNA used as material had been derived from T cells, B-cell-depleted T cells, or PBMCs.

V gave up 1 base and J gave up 4 bases; unmatched junction bases: 1. CDR1 LNHNV and CDR2 YYDKDF come from the germline V gene (reference sequence). The CDR3 consists of 15 residues. As handled by the study authors: Amplification of reference gene primers was used by the study to estimate nucleated cell counts. Sequenced by immunoSEQ multiplex PCR; TCRdb stores in-frame clones only, minus some. The D gene and trimming were derived from the DNA, and the V and J assignments and clone size from that table. The sample lists 150,000 to 200,000 clones; 88% were seen once. The chain uses TRBV15 and TRBJ1-4; 9 positions agree with TRBD1. The sample taken for sequencing was peripheral blood. This TCR came from a human donor in a cohort sampled during active COVID-19. The CDR3 loop is CATSRVGQGNEKLFF. In DNA form, the CDR3 reads TGTGCCACCAGCAGAGTGGGACAGGGTAATGAAAAACTGTTTTTT. The full variable domain, its missing parts supplied by reference TRBV15 and TRBJ1-4, is DAMVIQNPRYQVTQFGKPVTLSCSQTLNHNVMYWYQQKSSQAPKLLFHYYDKDFNNEADTPDNFQSRRPNTSFCFLDIRSPGLGDTAMYLCATSRVGQGNEKLFFGSGTQLSVL.